Sequencing of this T cell receptor (beta chain) was carried out in a study of blood T cells in healthy people across ages. Whole-study results and caveats: A strong correlation between TCR beta diversity and naive T cell percentage was seen.

The authors ran a second PCR of 7 to 11 cycles using a sample-barcoded 5' primer and a J-beta primer mix. TCRdb passed the 5' RACE reads through MiXCR, listing each CDR3 protein once. The data contain 600,000 to 900,000 distinct CDR3 sequences, about 26% of them singletons. Germline V lookup: CDR1 SGHRS, CDR2 YFSETQ. The CDR3 runs to 15 residues. V shed 0 bases and J 3 bases; nucleotides not matched to a gene: 5. The authors isolated at least 6 million PBMCs per sample. This clonotype was observed a handful of times. Its antigen is unidentified. These data also formed part of another study, on T cells of mothers and their children. That source notes: Per 15 ul, 1.5 ug of RNA was used, with all extracted RNA going into cDNA synthesis. Every mother produced more than 10 million TCR beta CDR3 reads, whereas every child provided roughly 3 million.

The chain has TRBV5-1 and TRBJ2-5; 7 bases are a match to TRBD1. This sequence originates from a boy aged 5-17 years in good health. The sequenced sample consisted of blood. CDR3: CASSLEGASKETQYF. DNA of the CDR3: TGCGCCAGCAGCTTGGAGGGGGCTAGCAAAGAGACCCAGTACTTC.